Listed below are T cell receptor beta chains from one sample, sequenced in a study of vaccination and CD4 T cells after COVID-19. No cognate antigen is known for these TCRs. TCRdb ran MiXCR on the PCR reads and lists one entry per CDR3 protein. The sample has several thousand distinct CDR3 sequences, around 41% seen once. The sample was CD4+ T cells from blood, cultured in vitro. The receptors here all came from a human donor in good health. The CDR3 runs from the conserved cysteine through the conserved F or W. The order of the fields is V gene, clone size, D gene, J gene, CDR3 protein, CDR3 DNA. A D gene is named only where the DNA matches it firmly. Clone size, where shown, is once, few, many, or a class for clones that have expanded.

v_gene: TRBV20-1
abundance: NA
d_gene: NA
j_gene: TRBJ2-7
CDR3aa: CSARDRDIKGGRRSYEQYF
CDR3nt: TGCAGTGCTAGAGATCGTGACATAAAGGGCGGACGTCGATCCTACGAGCAGTACTTC

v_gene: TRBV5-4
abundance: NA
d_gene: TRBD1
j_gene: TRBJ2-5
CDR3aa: CASSSTGGQETQYF
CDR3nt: TGTGCCAGCAGCTCCACAGGGGGCCAAGAGACCCAGTACTTC

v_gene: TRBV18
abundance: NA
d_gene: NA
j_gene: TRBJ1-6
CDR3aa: CASYQGLNSPLHF
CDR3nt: TGTGCCAGCTATCAGGGGCTCAATTCACCCCTCCACTTT

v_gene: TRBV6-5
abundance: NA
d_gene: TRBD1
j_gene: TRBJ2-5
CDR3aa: CASSYSRGQETQYF
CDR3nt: TGTGCCAGCAGTTACTCCAGGGGGCAAGAGACCCAGTACTTC

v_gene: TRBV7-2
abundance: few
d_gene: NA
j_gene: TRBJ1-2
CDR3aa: CASSLDNGDYGYTF
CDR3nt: TGTGCCAGCAGCTTAGATAACGGTGACTATGGCTACACCTTC

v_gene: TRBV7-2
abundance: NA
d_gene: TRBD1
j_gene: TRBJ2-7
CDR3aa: CASSRDRTYEQYF
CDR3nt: TGTGCCAGCAGCCGGGACAGAACCTACGAGCAGTACTTC

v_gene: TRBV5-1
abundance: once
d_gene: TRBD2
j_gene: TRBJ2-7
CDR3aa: CASSPGGGMTYEQYF
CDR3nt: TGCGCCAGCAGCCCGGGGGGGGGAATGACGTACGAGCAGTACTTC

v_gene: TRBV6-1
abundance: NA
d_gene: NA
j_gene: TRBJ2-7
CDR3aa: CASSNRHQSSYEQYF
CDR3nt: TGTGCCAGCAGTAACAGGCATCAGAGCTCCTACGAGCAGTACTTC

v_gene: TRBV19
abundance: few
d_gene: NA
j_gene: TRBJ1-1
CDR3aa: CASSFYTEAFF
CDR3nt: TGTGCCAGTAGTTTTTACACTGAAGCTTTCTTT

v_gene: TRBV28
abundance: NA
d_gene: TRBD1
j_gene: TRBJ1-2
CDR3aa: CASSLYRQGYGYTF
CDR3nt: TGTGCCAGCAGTTTGTACCGACAGGGCTATGGCTACACCTTC

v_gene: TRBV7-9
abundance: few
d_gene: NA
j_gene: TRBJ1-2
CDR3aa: CASSPGKYGYTF
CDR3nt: TGTGCCAGCAGCCCAGGGAAGTATGGCTACACCTTC

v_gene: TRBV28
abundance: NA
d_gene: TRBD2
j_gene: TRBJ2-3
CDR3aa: CASSTPTSGGTDTQYF
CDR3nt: TGTGCCAGCAGCACACCGACTAGCGGGGGCACAGATACGCAGTATTTT

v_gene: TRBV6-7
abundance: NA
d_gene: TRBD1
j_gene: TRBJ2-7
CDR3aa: CASKLQGRFYEQYF
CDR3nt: TGTGCCAGCAAATTACAGGGGAGATTCTACGAGCAGTACTTC

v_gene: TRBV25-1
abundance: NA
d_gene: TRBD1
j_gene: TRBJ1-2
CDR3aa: CASSDPGQGVVRGYTF
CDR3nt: TGTGCCAGCAGTGACCCGGGACAGGGGGTTGTTCGTGGCTACACCTTC

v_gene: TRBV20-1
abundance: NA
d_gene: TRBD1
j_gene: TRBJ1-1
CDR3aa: CSARQGAGRNTEAFF
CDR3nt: TGCAGCGCACGACAGGGGGCCGGTCGGAACACTGAAGCTTTCTTT

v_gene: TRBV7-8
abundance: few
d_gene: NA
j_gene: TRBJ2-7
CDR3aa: CASSLERIAYEQYF
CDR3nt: TGTGCCAGCAGCTTAGAGCGGATCGCCTACGAGCAGTACTTC

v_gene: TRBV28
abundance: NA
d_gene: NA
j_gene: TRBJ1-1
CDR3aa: CASTLTGRNTEAFF
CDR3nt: TGTGCCAGCACCCTGACGGGACGGAACACTGAAGCTTTCTTT

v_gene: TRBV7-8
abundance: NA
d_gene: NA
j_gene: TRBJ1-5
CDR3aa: CASSLDEVSQPQHF
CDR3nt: TGTGCCAGCAGCTTAGATGAAGTTAGTCAGCCCCAGCATTTT

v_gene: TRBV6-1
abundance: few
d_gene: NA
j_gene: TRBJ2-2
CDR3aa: CASSVNTGELFF
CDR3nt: TGTGCCAGCAGTGTAAACACCGGGGAGCTGTTTTTT

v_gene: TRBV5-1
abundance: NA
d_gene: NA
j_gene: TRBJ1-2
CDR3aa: CASSRSGGSEDGYTF
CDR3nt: TGCGCCAGCAGCCGATCCGGGGGTAGTGAGGATGGCTACACCTTC

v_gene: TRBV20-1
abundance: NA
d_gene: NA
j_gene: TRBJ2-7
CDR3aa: CSARDQGGRPSYEQYF
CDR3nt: TGCAGTGCTAGAGATCAAGGTGGGCGGCCTTCCTACGAGCAGTACTTC

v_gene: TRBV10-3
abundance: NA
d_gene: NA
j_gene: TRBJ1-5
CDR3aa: CAISEQGNQPQHF
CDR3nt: TGTGCCATCAGTGAACAGGGCAATCAGCCCCAGCATTTT

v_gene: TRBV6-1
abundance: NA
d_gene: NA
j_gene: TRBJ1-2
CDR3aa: CASSGAVRGISYTF
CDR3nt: TGTGCCAGCAGCGGGGCGGTCCGAGGAATTAGCTACACCTTC

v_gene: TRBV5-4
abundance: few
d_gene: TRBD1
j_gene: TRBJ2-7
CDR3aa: CASSLQGRRGYEQYF
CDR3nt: TGTGCCAGCAGCTTACAGGGGCGTCGTGGCTACGAGCAGTACTTC